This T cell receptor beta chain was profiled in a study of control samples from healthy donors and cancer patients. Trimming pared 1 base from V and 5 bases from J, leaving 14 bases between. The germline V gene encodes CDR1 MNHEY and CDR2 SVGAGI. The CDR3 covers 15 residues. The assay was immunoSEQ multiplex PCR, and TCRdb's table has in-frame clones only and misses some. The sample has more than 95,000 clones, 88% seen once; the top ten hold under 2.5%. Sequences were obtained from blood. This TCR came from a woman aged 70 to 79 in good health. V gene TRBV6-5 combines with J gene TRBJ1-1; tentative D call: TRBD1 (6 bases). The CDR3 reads CASSYFGRGSTEAFF. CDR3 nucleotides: TGTGCCAGCAGTTACTTCGGCAGGGGATCGACTGAAGCTTTCTTT.